The 22 T cell receptor beta chains below all came from one sample that was sequenced in a study of identical twins. TCRdb fed the 5' RACE reads into MiXCR, producing one record per CDR3 protein. This table has roughly 230,000 distinct CDR3 sequences, around 8.3% appearing once. The sample also formed part of further work on yellow fever vaccine responses in identical twins.

Source material: CD8+ T cells sorted from blood. These receptors all stem from a woman aged 18-35 years in good health.

This clonotype was recorded a few times. This chain uses TRBV6-6 with TRBJ2-1; D is perhaps TRBD2 (5 bases). This CDR3 has 13 residues. The V end was cut by 2 bases, the J end by 5 bases, with 7 bases between. Per the germline V gene, CDR1 is MNHNY and CDR2 is SVGAGI (reference sequence). CDR3 region: CASSYLGDNEQFF. CDR3 nucleotide sequence: TGTGCCAGCAGTTACCTCGGGGACAATGAGCAGTTCTTC.

This clonotype was detected ten times or more. The chain combines TRBV20-1 with TRBJ2-7; 7 bases line up with TRBD2. CDR1 DFQATT and CDR2 SNEGSKA come from the germline V gene (reference sequence). V lost 3 bases, J lost 0 bases, and 8 bases stayed unmatched. The CDR3 is 15 amino acids. CDR3 bases: TGCAGTGCTAGCCCCGGGAGGCTCTCCTCCTACGAGCAGTACTTC. Translated: CSASPGRLSSYEQYF.

This clonotype was recorded at least ten times. The rearrangement links TRBV4-3 to TRBJ2-7; maybe TRBD1 (6 bases). Trimming cost V 0 bases and J 3 bases, with 15 bases left between them. The CDR3 extends over 16 amino acids. The germline CDR1 and CDR2 sequences are LGHNA and YSLEER. The CDR3 DNA is TGCGCCAGCAGCCAAGATAACCAGGGGTCGTACTACGAGCAGTACTTC. Its translation is CASSQDNQGSYYEQYF.

There are a few counts of this clonotype. The chain employs TRBV9 and TRBJ1-2, with D possibly being TRBD1 (6 bases). Germline CDR1 reads SGDLS; CDR2 reads YYNGEE. V was clipped by 3 bases and J by 4 bases, with 16 bases between them. This CDR3 is built from 15 residues. For the CDR3, the DNA is TGTGCCAGCAGCGGAACACTGGGGGGGGCCTATGGCTACACCTTC. It is translated as CASSGTLGGAYGYTF.

The chain joins TRBV4-3 to TRBJ1-2; the D gene is possibly TRBD1 (6 bases). There are 15 residues in the CDR3. Germline CDR1 is LGHNA and CDR2 is YSLEER. The ends were cut back, 3 bases at V and 4 bases at J, with 15 bases in the middle. Here the CDR3 reads CASSQDRGLIYGYTF. As DNA, the CDR3 is TGCGCCAGCAGCCAGGATCGGGGGCTAATCTATGGCTACACCTTC.

The chain's CDR3 is CASSSEKDRAQPQHF. The CDR3 nucleotides read TGTGCCAGCAGCTCGGAAAAGGACAGGGCCCAGCCCCAGCATTTT. The chain employs TRBV7-9 and TRBJ1-5, with 8 bases lining up with TRBD1. V lost 4 bases and J lost 7; bases outside the gene matches: 9. CDR1 and CDR2 from the germline V gene are SEHNR and FQNEAQ (reference sequence). The CDR3 totals 15 residues.

The rearrangement uses TRBV5-6 and TRBJ2-7; 8 nucleotides line up with TRBD2. Germline CDR1 and CDR2: SGHDT and YYEEEE. This CDR3 is 16 amino acids long. With V trimmed by 1 base and J by 2 bases, 8 bases remained unmatched. The DNA of the CDR3 is TGTGCCAGCAGCTTGAGTCGGGGACTAGTTCCCTACGAGCAGTACTTC. It specifies CASSLSRGLVPYEQYF.

This clonotype was detected only once. The chain couples TRBV16 to TRBJ2-5, with a possible D match to TRBD2 (5 bases). This CDR3 is built from 15 residues. V was trimmed by 2 bases and J by 4 bases, leaving 14 bases between them. The germline V gene has CDR1 KGHSY and CDR2 FQNENV. The CDR3 is CASSQDGKTPETQYF. CDR3 bases: TGTGCCAGCAGCCAAGACGGGAAGACCCCAGAGACCCAGTACTTC.

This chain links TRBV7-8 with TRBJ2-7; D unresolved. Germline lookup yields CDR1 SGHVS and CDR2 FQNEAQ. Trimming took off 2 bases at V and 9 bases at J, with 14 bases between the two ends. CDR3 length: 13 amino acids. CDR3 nucleotide sequence: TGTGCCAGCAGCTTACCCCAAGATGTCGGGCAGTACTTC. It encodes CASSLPQDVGQYF.

CDR3 nucleotide sequence: TGTGCCTGGAGTGTACCCGGGCTAGCCTACGAGCAGTACTTC. It translates to CAWSVPGLAYEQYF. V and J are TRBV30 and TRBJ2-7; D is undetermined. Deletions cut 0 bases from V and 2 bases from J, with 11 bases between. Germline lookup yields CDR1 GTSNPN and CDR2 SVGIG (reference sequence). The CDR3 loop spans 14 amino acids.

This clonotype was counted at least ten times. V gene TRBV4-1 combines with J gene TRBJ2-2; possible D gene TRBD1, 5 bases. Trimming shortened V by 0 bases and J by 6 bases, and 11 bases separated the two germline ends. Germline-derived CDR1 and CDR2 are MGHRA and YSYEKL. CDR3 size: 15 residues. The CDR3 protein is CASSQDEQGSGELFF. CDR3 nucleotides: TGCGCCAGCAGCCAAGATGAGCAGGGCTCCGGGGAGCTGTTTTTT.

This clonotype showed up just a few times. The chain joins TRBV4-1 to TRBJ2-2; either TRBD1 or TRBD2 may supply D (5 bases each). The CDR3 runs 18 residues. The germline V gene encodes CDR1 MGHRA and CDR2 YSYEKL. Trimming stripped 3 bases from V and 2 bases from J, with 19 bases between. The CDR3 is CASSQLGDLIPNTGELFF. CDR3 nucleotide sequence: TGCGCCAGCAGCCAGTTGGGGGACCTGATCCCAAACACCGGGGAGCTGTTTTTT.

This clonotype occurred many times. The rearrangement uses TRBV6-5 and TRBJ2-2; tentatively, D is TRBD1 (5 bases). This CDR3 contains 15 residues. Germline-derived CDR1 and CDR2 are MNHEY and SVGAGI. The V end lost 4 bases, the J end lost 1 base, and 10 bases lay between the germline ends. The CDR3 sequence: CASSSRQKNTGELFF. CDR3 bases: TGTGCCAGCAGTTCCAGACAGAAGAACACCGGGGAGCTGTTTTTT.

This clonotype turned up a few times. The chain links TRBV5-5 to TRBJ2-1; D possibly uses TRBD1 or TRBD2 (5 bases each). Trimming pared 3 bases from V and 5 bases from J, leaving 15 bases between. CDR1 SGHKS and CDR2 YYEKEE come from the germline V gene (reference sequence). The CDR3 spans 15 residues. CDR3 DNA: TGTGCCAGCAGCTCCCTAGAGAGGGGTGACAATGAGCAGTTCTTC. Its translation: CASSSLERGDNEQFF. The whole variable domain, filled in from reference TRBV5-5 and TRBJ2-1, reads DAGVTQSPTHLIKTRGQQVTLRCSPISGHKSVSWYQQVLGQGPQFIFQYYEKEERGRGNFPDRFSARQFPNYSSELNVNALLLGDSALYLCASSSLERGDNEQFFGPGTRLTVL.

This clonotype was observed a few times. CDR3: CASSELAGGGNEQFF. In DNA form, the CDR3 reads TGTGCCAGCAGTGAATTGGCGGGAGGGGGAAATGAGCAGTTCTTC. The chain joins TRBV2 to TRBJ2-1; the match to TRBD2 covers 9 bases. This CDR3 contains 15 residues. The germline V gene encodes CDR1 SNHLY and CDR2 FYNNEI. V lost 2 bases, J lost 7 bases, and 6 bases stayed unmatched.

The chain combines TRBV10-3 with TRBJ2-3; unclear D gene. The length of the CDR3 is 17 residues. Trimming stripped 0 bases from V and 3 bases from J, with 16 bases between. The germline CDR1 and CDR2 sequences are ENHRY and SYGVKD. CDR3: CAISESSGPDLTDTQYF. CDR3 sequence (DNA): TGTGCCATCAGTGAGTCTTCCGGCCCCGACCTTACAGATACGCAGTATTTT.

This clonotype came up a few times. V usage is TRBV20-1 and J usage is TRBJ2-2; 8 bases fit TRBD1. CDR1 DFQATT and CDR2 SNEGSKA come from the germline V gene (reference sequence). Trimming at V came to 6 bases and at J to 0 bases, leaving 9 bases not matched to a gene. The length of the CDR3 is 16 residues. CDR3 in amino acids: CSARDRSFANTGELFF. In DNA form, the CDR3 reads TGCAGTGCCAGGGACAGGTCGTTCGCGAACACCGGGGAGCTGTTTTTT.

This chain uses TRBV6-2 or TRBV6-3 with TRBJ1-2; D possibly corresponds to TRBD1 (6 bases). The CDR3 runs to 14 residues. Germline V gene lookup returns CDR1 MNHEY and CDR2 SVGEGT. The germline V and J ends were trimmed by 2 bases and 4 bases, with 11 bases remaining between them. The DNA for the CDR3 is TGTGCCAGCAGTTACAAGGAGGGGGGCTATGGCTACACCTTC. This sequence encodes CASSYKEGGYGYTF.

The rearrangement uses TRBV29-1 and TRBJ2-3, with D perhaps given as TRBD1 or TRBD2 (5 bases each). The length of the CDR3 is 13 residues. Germline CDR1 and CDR2: SQVTM and ANQGSEA. The CDR3 reads CTVGAGLSDTQYF. In DNA, the CDR3 is TGCACCGTCGGGGCAGGGCTTTCAGATACGCAGTATTTT.

This clonotype appeared a few times. This chain joins TRBV4-1 and TRBJ1-1; D is perhaps TRBD1 (5 bases). The CDR3 contains 16 residues. The V gene's germline CDR1 is MGHRA and CDR2 YSYEKL. V was pared by 0 bases and J by 0 bases, with 11 bases between. CDR3 nucleotides: TGCGCCAGCAGCCAAGAGGGATCAGGGCTGAACACTGAAGCTTTCTTT. It translates to CASSQEGSGLNTEAFF.

This clonotype was counted a few times. The chain uses TRBV5-6 and TRBJ2-1, with 7 bases that match TRBD1. Germline V CDR1 and CDR2: SGHDT, YYEEEE. With V trimmed by 2 bases and J by 3 bases, 5 bases remained unmatched. This CDR3 comprises 15 residues. As DNA, the CDR3 is TGTGCCAGCAGCTTCCCGCCAGGGGGCTACAATGAGCAGTTCTTC. Its translation: CASSFPPGGYNEQFF.

This clonotype was counted ten times or more. This chain links TRBV28 with TRBJ2-3; 7 bases align to TRBD2. Trimming removed 7 bases from V and 2 bases from J; junction bases left unmatched: 15. Germline CDR1 is MDHEN and CDR2 is SYDVKM. The CDR3 length is 17 residues. The CDR3 nucleotides read TGTGCCAGCACCACTATCTATGCGGGGGAAAACACAGATACGCAGTATTTT. Translated: CASTTIYAGENTDTQYF.